This is a list of T cell receptor beta chains from one sample in a study of shared clonotypes between healthy human individuals. Profiled with immunoSEQ multiplex PCR; TCRdb holds only in-frame clones, not every one. The sample gives around 2.1 million clones, approximately 94% of which show up once; around 1.7% is in the top ten. The sample was naive CD8+ T cells from PBMCs. These receptors all stem from a man aged 18 to 29 in good health. Some clones in this sample may be carry-over from other donors' samples. CDR3s leave out the opening cysteine and the closing phenylalanine or tryptophan. Each record gives: V gene, CDR3 length, J gene, CDR3 protein.

V gene: TRBV19
CDR3 length: 11
J gene: TRBJ1-5
CDR3 protein: ASEDTGNQPQH

V gene: TRBV18
CDR3 length: 12
J gene: TRBJ1-2
CDR3 protein: ASGQDRTNYGYT

V gene: TRBV9
CDR3 length: 12
J gene: TRBJ1-5
CDR3 protein: ASSGGGRYQPQH

V gene: TRBV27
CDR3 length: 9
J gene: TRBJ2-1
CDR3 protein: ASRNINEQF

V gene: TRBV7-2
CDR3 length: 13
J gene: TRBJ1-2
CDR3 protein: ASTLSPLGNYGYT

V gene: TRBV9
CDR3 length: 12
J gene: TRBJ2-1
CDR3 protein: ASSVGRDREKQF

V gene: TRBV27
CDR3 length: 13
J gene: TRBJ2-7
CDR3 protein: ASSLRGEGAYEQY

V gene: TRBV19
CDR3 length: 13
J gene: TRBJ2-7
CDR3 protein: ASSIDGQGKFEQY

V gene: TRBV7-9
CDR3 length: 14
J gene: TRBJ2-1
CDR3 protein: ASSLGAGGIVNEQF

V gene: TRBV4-3
CDR3 length: 11
J gene: TRBJ2-3
CDR3 protein: ASSQVAGDTQY

V gene: TRBV15
CDR3 length: 13
J gene: TRBJ2-7
CDR3 protein: ATSRERADPYEQY

V gene: TRBV28
CDR3 length: 18
J gene: TRBJ2-7
CDR3 protein: ASSFSPSGTSGPLTYEQY

V gene: TRBV10-3
CDR3 length: 13
J gene: TRBJ2-3
CDR3 protein: AISESGSHPDTQY

V gene: TRBV29-1
CDR3 length: 8
J gene: TRBJ2-5
CDR3 protein: SVPGETQY

V gene: TRBV27
CDR3 length: 11
J gene: TRBJ2-5
CDR3 protein: ASSLSYPETQY

V gene: TRBV11-2
CDR3 length: 14
J gene: TRBJ2-7
CDR3 protein: ASSFIPSGLSYEQY

V gene: TRBV5-6
CDR3 length: 12
J gene: TRBJ2-5
CDR3 protein: ASSSYRGFETQY

V gene: TRBV27
CDR3 length: 11
J gene: TRBJ2-7
CDR3 protein: ASSLGTTYEQY

V gene: TRBV9
CDR3 length: 13
J gene: TRBJ2-3
CDR3 protein: ASSVGGIRLDTQY

V gene: TRBV28
CDR3 length: 13
J gene: TRBJ1-1
CDR3 protein: ASSLSGPLNTEAF

V gene: TRBV6-1
CDR3 length: 14
J gene: TRBJ2-2
CDR3 protein: ASSEALQGGPGELF

V gene: TRBV19
CDR3 length: 13
J gene: TRBJ1-2
CDR3 protein: ASGGPEERNYGYT

V gene: TRBV6-5
CDR3 length: 11
J gene: TRBJ2-5
CDR3 protein: ASSYSMVQTQY

V gene: TRBV5-4
CDR3 length: 13
J gene: TRBJ1-1
CDR3 protein: ASSPIVGGSPEAF

V gene: TRBV4-2
CDR3 length: 13
J gene: TRBJ2-7
CDR3 protein: ASSQDPRTFYEQY

V gene: TRBV5-8
CDR3 length: 13
J gene: TRBJ1-1
CDR3 protein: ASSLVPGGDTEAF

V gene: TRBV25-1
CDR3 length: 11
J gene: TRBJ2-5
CDR3 protein: ASADHFQETQY

V gene: TRBV27
CDR3 length: 14
J gene: TRBJ2-3
CDR3 protein: ASSLSMRGATDTQY

V gene: TRBV28
CDR3 length: 12
J gene: TRBJ2-5
CDR3 protein: ASSPGQIQETQY

V gene: TRBV7-9
CDR3 length: 12
J gene: TRBJ2-1
CDR3 protein: ASSSPGLYNEQF

V gene: TRBV6-5
CDR3 length: 13
J gene: TRBJ2-7
CDR3 protein: ASRFLGTGNYEQY

V gene: TRBV30
CDR3 length: 13
J gene: -
CDR3 protein: AWSGVTGVLHEQY

V gene: TRBV18
CDR3 length: 15
J gene: TRBJ2-7
CDR3 protein: ASSPNQRDGASYEQY

V gene: TRBV5-1
CDR3 length: 13
J gene: TRBJ2-1
CDR3 protein: ASSVTGGSYNEQF

V gene: TRBV10-3
CDR3 length: 11
J gene: TRBJ2-1
CDR3 protein: AISTGGGNEQF

V gene: TRBV14
CDR3 length: 11
J gene: TRBJ2-7
CDR3 protein: ASSPGTRGEQY

V gene: TRBV7-9
CDR3 length: 12
J gene: TRBJ2-3
CDR3 protein: ASSQTASGDTQY

V gene: TRBV9
CDR3 length: 11
J gene: TRBJ1-4
CDR3 protein: ASSVAESEKLF

V gene: TRBV27
CDR3 length: 13
J gene: TRBJ2-3
CDR3 protein: ASSLGAGGADTQY

V gene: TRBV30
CDR3 length: 15
J gene: TRBJ1-4
CDR3 protein: AWSSRNQGAFNEKLF

V gene: TRBV29-1
CDR3 length: 14
J gene: TRBJ2-1
CDR3 protein: SVEDPLSPLYNEQF

V gene: TRBV27
CDR3 length: 14
J gene: TRBJ2-1
CDR3 protein: ASSFTSGSRANEQF

V gene: TRBV11-2
CDR3 length: 14
J gene: TRBJ1-3
CDR3 protein: ASSLLGRNPGNTIY

V gene: TRBV2
CDR3 length: 13
J gene: TRBJ2-1
CDR3 protein: ASSGSGVTYNEQF

V gene: TRBV4-2
CDR3 length: 13
J gene: TRBJ1-1
CDR3 protein: ASSLSRESIVEAF

V gene: TRBV6-5
CDR3 length: 12
J gene: TRBJ2-2
CDR3 protein: ASSYGLAGGELF

V gene: TRBV5-5
CDR3 length: 14
J gene: TRBJ2-7
CDR3 protein: ASSNQAGTGRNEQY

V gene: TRBV4-2
CDR3 length: 13
J gene: TRBJ1-1
CDR3 protein: ASSQERRGDTEAF

V gene: TRBV11-2
CDR3 length: 11
J gene: TRBJ2-7
CDR3 protein: ASRIGITYEQY

V gene: TRBV4-3
CDR3 length: 15
J gene: TRBJ2-1
CDR3 protein: ASSLHQTSGSFNEQF

V gene: TRBV7-9
CDR3 length: 12
J gene: TRBJ2-7
CDR3 protein: ASSPGGGRGEQY

V gene: TRBV4-1
CDR3 length: 14
J gene: TRBJ1-1
CDR3 protein: ASSHGTGHMNTEAF

V gene: TRBV10-3
CDR3 length: 10
J gene: TRBJ2-7
CDR3 protein: ATTGQTGEQY

V gene: TRBV27
CDR3 length: 13
J gene: TRBJ2-1
CDR3 protein: ASSLQRGSYNEQF

V gene: TRBV4-3
CDR3 length: 14
J gene: TRBJ2-2
CDR3 protein: ASSQRAGGHTGELF

V gene: TRBV7-9
CDR3 length: 12
J gene: TRBJ2-7
CDR3 protein: ASSPDRPIYEQY

V gene: TRBV28
CDR3 length: 11
J gene: TRBJ2-7
CDR3 protein: ASGLGQNYEQY

V gene: TRBV5-5
CDR3 length: 12
J gene: TRBJ1-2
CDR3 protein: ASSLPAANYGYT

V gene: TRBV19
CDR3 length: 10
J gene: TRBJ2-1
CDR3 protein: ASSIGGNEQF

V gene: TRBV29-1
CDR3 length: 11
J gene: TRBJ2-2
CDR3 protein: SVVLGNTGELF